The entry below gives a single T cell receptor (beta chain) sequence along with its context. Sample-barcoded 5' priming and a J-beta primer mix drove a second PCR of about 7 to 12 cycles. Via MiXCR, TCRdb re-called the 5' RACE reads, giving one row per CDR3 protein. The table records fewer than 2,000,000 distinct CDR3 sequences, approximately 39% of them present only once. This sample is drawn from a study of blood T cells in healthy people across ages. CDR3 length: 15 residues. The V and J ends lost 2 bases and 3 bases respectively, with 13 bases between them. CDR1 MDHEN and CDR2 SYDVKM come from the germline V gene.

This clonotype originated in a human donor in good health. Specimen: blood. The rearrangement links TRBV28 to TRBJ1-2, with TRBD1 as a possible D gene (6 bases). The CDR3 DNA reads TGTGCCAGCAGTTTAACCGAACAGGGTTACTATGGCTACACCTTC. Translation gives CASSLTEQGYYGYTF.